The rows below give T cell receptor beta chains drawn from one sample of a study of neurological immune-mediated disorders. Each CDR3 protein gets one entry after TCRdb re-called the 5' RACE reads with MiXCR. The sample lists roughly 34,000 distinct CDR3 sequences, roughly 4.4% seen once, with 20% to 25% in the top ten. Sequenced: PBMCs. The receptors here all came from a man between 18 and 29 years old in good health. Each CDR3 is given with its conserved first and last residue. Each record gives: CDR3 protein, CDR3 DNA, V gene, clone size, D gene, J gene. The D gene is left open where the match is weak. Clone size is shown for a subset of rows, as once, few, many or a class of expanded clone.

cdr3_aa: CASSYRTPGTDEVWPLHF; cdr3_nt: TGTGCCAGCAGTTACCGAACCCCCGGGACGGACGAAGTTTGGCCCCTCCACTTT; v_call: TRBV6-5; clone_size: many; d_call: -; j_call: TRBJ1-6
cdr3_aa: CSATSGQHNEQFF; cdr3_nt: TGCAGTGCTACGAGCGGGCAACACAATGAGCAGTTCTTC; v_call: TRBV20-1; clone_size: many; d_call: -; j_call: TRBJ2-1
cdr3_aa: CAIRDVKGVSEAFF; cdr3_nt: TGTGCCATCAGAGACGTAAAAGGGGTATCTGAAGCTTTCTTT; v_call: TRBV10-3; clone_size: few; d_call: -; j_call: TRBJ1-1
cdr3_aa: CASSSSSQGAREKLFF; cdr3_nt: TGCGCCAGCAGCTCATCCTCGCAGGGGGCTCGGGAAAAACTGTTTTTT; v_call: TRBV5-1; clone_size: many; d_call: TRBD1; j_call: TRBJ1-4
cdr3_aa: CASSQDSRGTSVREQFF; cdr3_nt: TGTGCCAGCAGCCAAGATTCTAGGGGGACTAGCGTTCGGGAGCAGTTCTTC; v_call: TRBV4-2; clone_size: many; d_call: TRBD2; j_call: TRBJ2-1
cdr3_aa: CASSQEEGSSYEQYF; cdr3_nt: TGCGCCAGCAGCCAAGAGGAGGGTAGCTCCTACGAGCAGTACTTC; v_call: TRBV4-1; clone_size: many; d_call: -; j_call: TRBJ2-7
cdr3_aa: CASSVSRDLETQYF; cdr3_nt: TGTGCCAGCAGCGTCTCCCGCGACCTGGAGACCCAGTACTTC; v_call: TRBV7-2; clone_size: many; d_call: -; j_call: TRBJ2-5
cdr3_aa: CASSLALGQPQHF; cdr3_nt: TGCGCCAGCAGCTTGGCCCTCGGGCAGCCCCAGCATTTT; v_call: TRBV5-1; clone_size: many; d_call: -; j_call: TRBJ1-5
cdr3_aa: CATSRDMKLAQYNEQFF; cdr3_nt: TGTGCCACCAGCAGAGATATGAAACTAGCCCAGTACAATGAGCAGTTCTTC; v_call: TRBV15; clone_size: many; d_call: -; j_call: TRBJ2-1
cdr3_aa: CARTTSGGYNEQFF; cdr3_nt: TGTGCTAGGACCACTAGCGGGGGGTACAATGAGCAGTTCTTC; v_call: TRBV30; clone_size: many; d_call: TRBD2; j_call: TRBJ2-1
cdr3_aa: CASSPLQGRNEKLFF; cdr3_nt: TGTGCCAGCTCACCTCTTCAGGGCAGGAATGAAAAACTGTTTTTT; v_call: TRBV18; clone_size: many; d_call: -; j_call: TRBJ1-4
cdr3_aa: CSARVGNNSPLHF; cdr3_nt: TGCAGTGCTAGAGTGGGGAATAATTCACCCCTCCACTTT; v_call: TRBV20-1; clone_size: many; d_call: -; j_call: TRBJ1-6
cdr3_aa: CASSQGFHEQYF; cdr3_nt: TGTGCCAGCAGCCAAGGCTTCCACGAGCAGTACTTC; v_call: TRBV7-9; clone_size: many; d_call: -; j_call: TRBJ2-7
cdr3_aa: CASSQDPSGGLGTQYF; cdr3_nt: TGCGCCAGCAGCCAAGATCCTAGCGGGGGGTTGGGGACGCAGTATTTT; v_call: TRBV4-3; clone_size: many; d_call: TRBD2; j_call: TRBJ2-3
cdr3_aa: CASSVRAEQFF; cdr3_nt: TGCGCCAGCAGCGTTAGGGCTGAGCAGTTCTTC; v_call: TRBV5-1; clone_size: many; d_call: -; j_call: TRBJ2-1
cdr3_aa: CASSLALAGGRGQETQYF; cdr3_nt: TGTGCCAGCAGCTTAGCACTAGCGGGGGGGCGGGGCCAAGAGACCCAGTACTTC; v_call: TRBV7-2; clone_size: many; d_call: TRBD2; j_call: TRBJ2-5
cdr3_aa: CASSLGQANSYEQYF; cdr3_nt: TGCGCCAGCAGCTTGGGACAGGCAAACTCCTACGAGCAGTACTTC; v_call: TRBV5-1; clone_size: many; d_call: -; j_call: TRBJ2-7
cdr3_aa: CASTQSDSDYEQYF; cdr3_nt: TGCGCCAGCACCCAGAGTGACAGCGACTACGAGCAGTACTTC; v_call: TRBV5-1; clone_size: many; d_call: -; j_call: TRBJ2-7
cdr3_aa: CASSHRGGTEAFF; cdr3_nt: TGTGCCAGCAGCCACAGGGGGGGAACTGAAGCTTTCTTT; v_call: TRBV14; clone_size: many; d_call: TRBD1; j_call: TRBJ1-1
cdr3_aa: CASSERQGVPYEQYF; cdr3_nt: TGTGCCAGCAGTGAAAGACAGGGGGTCCCCTACGAGCAGTACTTC; v_call: TRBV2; clone_size: many; d_call: TRBD1; j_call: TRBJ2-7
cdr3_aa: CASSRVRTTGSSGREKLFF; cdr3_nt: TGTGCCAGCAGTCGAGTAAGAACTACAGGGTCCTCGGGCAGAGAAAAACTGTTTTTT; v_call: TRBV27; clone_size: many; d_call: -; j_call: TRBJ1-4
cdr3_aa: CAWSVYTDTQYF; cdr3_nt: TGTGCCTGGAGTGTTTACACAGATACGCAGTATTTT; v_call: TRBV30; clone_size: -; d_call: -; j_call: TRBJ2-3
cdr3_aa: CASSQDEGRRETQYF; cdr3_nt: TGCGCCAGCAGCCAAGATGAAGGCAGACGAGAGACCCAGTACTTC; v_call: TRBV4-3; clone_size: many; d_call: -; j_call: TRBJ2-5
cdr3_aa: CASSRLGTFSYEQYF; cdr3_nt: TGCGCCAGCAGCCGTCTAGGGACATTCTCCTACGAGCAGTACTTC; v_call: TRBV5-1; clone_size: many; d_call: -; j_call: TRBJ2-7
cdr3_aa: CASSSNRVHEQYF; cdr3_nt: TGTGCCAGCAGTTCGAACAGGGTCCACGAGCAGTACTTC; v_call: TRBV27; clone_size: many; d_call: -; j_call: TRBJ2-7
cdr3_aa: CAIRADRGGEKLFF; cdr3_nt: TGTGCCATCAGGGCTGACAGGGGCGGTGAAAAACTGTTTTTT; v_call: TRBV10-3; clone_size: many; d_call: TRBD1; j_call: TRBJ1-4
cdr3_aa: CASSYSDSPGELFF; cdr3_nt: TGTGCCAGCAGTTACTCGGACAGTCCCGGGGAGCTGTTTTTT; v_call: TRBV6-6; clone_size: many; d_call: -; j_call: TRBJ2-2
cdr3_aa: CASSPRPQETQYF; cdr3_nt: TGTGCCAGCAGCCCCCGCCCCCAAGAGACCCAGTACTTC; v_call: TRBV7-9; clone_size: many; d_call: -; j_call: TRBJ2-5
cdr3_aa: CSARGGTGVSSGANVLTF; cdr3_nt: TGCAGTGCTAGAGGGGGGACAGGGGTTTCCTCTGGGGCCAACGTCCTGACTTTC; v_call: TRBV20-1; clone_size: many; d_call: TRBD1; j_call: TRBJ2-6
cdr3_aa: CASRKSGGAGGEQYF; cdr3_nt: TGTGCCAGCAGGAAAAGCGGGGGGGCAGGAGGCGAGCAGTACTTC; v_call: TRBV28; clone_size: many; d_call: TRBD2; j_call: TRBJ2-7